The following is a T cell receptor beta chain sequence with its context. Its antigen is still unknown. The record has no base qualities; no much larger clone is one base away. To sequence the TCRbeta CDR3 region, genomic DNA was isolated from the sorted cells. The immunoSEQ Assay was used for sequencing of TCRbeta CDR3 regions. What TCRdb holds here is the immuneACCESS table cut down to in-frame rearrangements. Part of the clones is not present; checked against another copy, under half of the missing clones reflect an unresolved V gene, and the others are unexplained. This sample is represented by 20,000 to 25,000 clones; around 87% of them were singletons. The leading ten clones occupy around 16% of the sample. This sample is part of a study of OX40 agonist ivuxolimab in advanced cancers. As for the study more broadly: The costimulatory receptor OX40 (CD134) was targeted by ivuxolimab, a fully human IgG2 agonistic monoclonal antibody. Intravenous ivuxolimab was administered to patients every 2 weeks at six dose levels: 0.01, 0.1, 0.3, 1.5, 3 and 10 mg/kg. Of the approximately 53 patients in dose escalation, some 19 had hepatocellular carcinoma, around 15 had melanoma, 9 had renal cell carcinoma and 9 had head and neck cancer. In the dose-escalation cohort, roughly 82% of patients were male, and the mean age was around 60 years with a range of roughly 20 to 80. Prior anti-PD-1, anti-PD-L1 or anti-CTLA-4 therapy was permitted, and about two fifths of dose-escalation patients had received checkpoint inhibitors. Three dose-escalation patients achieved partial responses, one with hepatocellular carcinoma and two with cutaneous melanoma. The point of sequencing TCRbeta in the periphery was to test whether ivuxolimab changed TCR sequence diversity and drove clonal T-cell expansion. The paper reports the monotherapy dose-escalation portion (N of about 47 patients) of the phase I ivuxolimab trial. What the authors observed across the whole study: Partial responders in the 0.1-3.0 mg/kg groups had among the lowest normalized peripheral clonal expansion, especially among CD8+ T cells. The antigen specificity of the clonally expanded peripheral T cells was not determined. Low levels of normalized T-cell clonal expansion were also seen in some patients who did not respond. Clonal expansion of both CD4+ and CD8+ blood T cells was observed from baseline to week 6 at doses 0.1 to 3.0 mg/kg. After ivuxolimab, expanded clones were on average more numerous among CD8+ T cells than among CD4+ T cells.

Patients with a history of autoimmune disease or receiving systemic immunosuppression were excluded from the trial. In every dose cohort, peripheral blood was drawn for TCR sequencing at baseline, cycle 4 day 1, and cycle 7 day 1. Samples were obtained from an open-label, multicenter, first-in-human phase I dose-escalation trial of ivuxolimab. Adults with locally advanced or metastatic melanoma, renal cell carcinoma, hepatocellular carcinoma or head and neck squamous cell carcinoma were enrolled in the trial. CD4+ and CD8+ T cells were sorted separately from peripheral blood before TCR sequencing. The source is an adult with an advanced solid tumor such as melanoma, head and neck, liver or kidney cancer. Sample: CD4+ or CD8+ T cells sorted from blood, taken in a trial of the OX40 agonist ivuxolimab.

The CDR3 amino acid sequence is: CASSLTGDEQFF. The DNA is as follows: TGTGCCAGCAGCTTGACAGGGGATGAGCAGTTCTTC. The sequence is built from TRBV7-3 and TRBJ2-1, with 8 bases aligning to TRBD1. Clipping removes 3 bases from V and 8 bases from J, with 0 as the unmatched junction base count. The germline V gene gives CDR1 as SGHTA and CDR2 as FQGTGA. The CDR3 holds 12 amino acids from the cysteine to the phenylalanine. This entry keeps only the CDR3 DNA: 36 bases, framed from base 1.